This TCR beta chain was found in a study of blood T cell repertoires in COVID-19. Overall study context: Some COVID-19 samples were acute and others convalescent; all came from the United States, Italy and Spain. Sources were T cells, B-cell-depleted T cells, or PBMCs; the material itself was cDNA or gDNA.

Methods used by the authors: Reference gene primer amplification gave nucleated cell count estimates. The data were produced by immunoSEQ multiplex PCR, yet TCRdb's version contains in-frame clones alone and is incomplete. That table supplies the V and J calls and clone size; D and trimming were determined from the DNA. The data contain 150,000 or so clones, 76% of them singletons. The sequence came from an elderly woman with active or convalescent COVID-19. The sequencing sample was made of peripheral blood.

DNA of the CDR3: TGTGCCATCGGACTGACTTATAATTCACCCCTCCACTTT. Protein sequence: CAIGLTYNSPLHF. The chain combines TRBV6-5 with TRBJ1-6; no reliable D call. Trimming stripped 10 bases from V and 4 bases from J, with 11 bases between. CDR1 is MNHEY and CDR2 is SVGAGI in the germline V gene. This CDR3 spans 13 amino acids.